This TCR beta chain emerged from a study of cytomegalovirus exposure and HLA in healthy donors. The study ran its PCR with 60 Vbeta and 13 Jbeta primers. The assay was immunoSEQ multiplex PCR, and TCRdb's table has in-frame clones only and misses some. The data contain fewer than 200,000 clones, roughly two thirds of them singletons. Germline V lookup: CDR1 SGHRS, CDR2 YFSETQ. CDR3 length equals 17 residues. Study-level results: Presence/absence analyses rested on an assumption that sequencing depth was roughly uniform across donors.

In regard to this clone: The antigen is not known. Compared with germline, one end of the junction differs, possibly owing to a read error. Other nucleotide sequences in the sample specify the same CDR3.

Sample: PBMCs. The rearrangement uses TRBV5-1 and TRBJ1-1; 8 bases fit TRBD1. The sequence was obtained from a woman aged 40 to 50 in good health and CMV-seropositive. The DNA of the CDR3 is TGCGCCAGCAGCTTGACACAGGGGGGGTTTATGAACACTGAAGCCTTCTTT. Protein product: CASSLTQGGFMNTEAFF.